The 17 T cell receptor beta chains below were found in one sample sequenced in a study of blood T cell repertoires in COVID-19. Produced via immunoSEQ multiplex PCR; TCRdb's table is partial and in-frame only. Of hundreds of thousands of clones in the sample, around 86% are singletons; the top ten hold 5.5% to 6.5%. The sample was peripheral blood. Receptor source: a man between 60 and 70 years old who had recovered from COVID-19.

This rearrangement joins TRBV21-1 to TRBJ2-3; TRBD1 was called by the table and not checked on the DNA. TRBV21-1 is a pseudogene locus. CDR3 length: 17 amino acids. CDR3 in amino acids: CARPLGGTGGCTDTQYF. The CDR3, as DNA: TGTGCCAGACCCCTTGGGGGGACAGGGGGCTGTACAGATACGCAGTATTTT.

This CDR3 is CASSDRGNQPQHF. The DNA for the CDR3 is TGTGCCAGCAGCGACAGGGGGAATCAGCCCCAGCATTTT. The chain has TRBV9 and TRBJ1-5; 8 nucleotides align to TRBD1. Per germline, CDR1 SGDLS and CDR2 YYNGEE. The V and J ends lost 3 bases and 4 bases, in that order; junction bases with no gene match: 0. The CDR3 sequence is 13 residues long.

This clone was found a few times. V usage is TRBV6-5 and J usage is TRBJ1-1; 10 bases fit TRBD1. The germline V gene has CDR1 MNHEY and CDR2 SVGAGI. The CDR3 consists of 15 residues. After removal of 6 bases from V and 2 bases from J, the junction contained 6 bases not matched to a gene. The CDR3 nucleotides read TGTGCCAGCAGGTTCCGGGACAGGGGCAACACTGAAGCTTTCTTT. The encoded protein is CASRFRDRGNTEAFF.

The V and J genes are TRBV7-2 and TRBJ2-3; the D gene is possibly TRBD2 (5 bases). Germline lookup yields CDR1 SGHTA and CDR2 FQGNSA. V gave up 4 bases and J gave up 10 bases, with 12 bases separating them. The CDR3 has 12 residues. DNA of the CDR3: TGTGCCAGCAGCTACCGGGATGGGGCGCAGTATTTT. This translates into CASSYRDGAQYF.

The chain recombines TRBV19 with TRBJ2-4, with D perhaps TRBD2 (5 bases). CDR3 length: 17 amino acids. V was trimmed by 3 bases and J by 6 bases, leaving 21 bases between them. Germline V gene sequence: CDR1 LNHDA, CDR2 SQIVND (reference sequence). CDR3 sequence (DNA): TGTGCCAGTAGTATTTCCCAATCCGGGGATAGTCGAAACATTCAGTACTTC. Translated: CASSISQSGDSRNIQYF.

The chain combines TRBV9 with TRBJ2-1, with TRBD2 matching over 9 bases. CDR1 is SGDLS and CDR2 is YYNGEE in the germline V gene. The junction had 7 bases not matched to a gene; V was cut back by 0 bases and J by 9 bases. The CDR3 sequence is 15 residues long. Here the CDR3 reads CASSVAGLASGEQFF. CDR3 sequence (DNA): TGTGCCAGCAGCGTAGCTGGACTAGCGTCAGGTGAGCAGTTCTTC.

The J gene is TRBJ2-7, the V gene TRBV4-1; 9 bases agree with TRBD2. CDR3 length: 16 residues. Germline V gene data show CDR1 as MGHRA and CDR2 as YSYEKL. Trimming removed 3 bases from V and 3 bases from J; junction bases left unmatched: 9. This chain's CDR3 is CASSQGFGAGGYEQYF. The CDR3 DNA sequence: TGCGCCAGCAGCCAGGGGTTTGGAGCGGGAGGCTACGAGCAGTACTTC.

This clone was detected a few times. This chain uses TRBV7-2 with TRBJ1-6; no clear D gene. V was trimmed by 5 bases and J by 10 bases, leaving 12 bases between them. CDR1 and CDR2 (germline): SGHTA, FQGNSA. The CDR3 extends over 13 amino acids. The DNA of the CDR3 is TGTGCCAGCAGCACAAGTGTCAACTCACCCCTCCACTTT. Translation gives CASSTSVNSPLHF. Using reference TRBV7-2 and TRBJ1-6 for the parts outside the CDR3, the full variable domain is GAGVSQSPSNKVTEKGKDVELRCDPISGHTALYWYRQSLGQGLEFLIYFQGNSAPDKSGLPSDRFSAERTGGSVSTLTIQRTQQEDSAVYLCASSTSVNSPLHFGNGTRLTVT.

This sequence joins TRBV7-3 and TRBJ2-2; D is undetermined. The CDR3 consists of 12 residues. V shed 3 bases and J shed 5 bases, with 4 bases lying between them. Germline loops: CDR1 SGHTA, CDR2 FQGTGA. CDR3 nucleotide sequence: TGTGCCAGCAGCTTCGGGACCGGGGAGCTGTTTTTT. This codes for CASSFGTGELFF.

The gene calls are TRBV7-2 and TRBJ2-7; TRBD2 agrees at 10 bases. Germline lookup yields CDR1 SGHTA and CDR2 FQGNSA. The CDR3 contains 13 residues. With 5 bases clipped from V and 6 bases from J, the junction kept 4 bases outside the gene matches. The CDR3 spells CASSPGLAIEQYF. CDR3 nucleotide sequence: TGTGCCAGCAGCCCGGGACTAGCGATCGAGCAGTACTTC.

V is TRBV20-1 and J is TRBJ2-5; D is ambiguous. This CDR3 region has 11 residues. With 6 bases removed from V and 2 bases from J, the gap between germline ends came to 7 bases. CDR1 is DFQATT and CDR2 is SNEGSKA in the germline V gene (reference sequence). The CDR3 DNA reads TGCAGTGCCCGGCGGCAAGAGACCCAGTACTTC. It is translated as CSARRQETQYF.

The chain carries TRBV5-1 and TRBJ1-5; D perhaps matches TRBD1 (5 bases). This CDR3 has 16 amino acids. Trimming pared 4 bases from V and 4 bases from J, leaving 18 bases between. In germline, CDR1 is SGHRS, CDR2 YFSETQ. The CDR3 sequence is CASSPGPGTTNQPQHF. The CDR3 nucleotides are TGCGCCAGCAGCCCGGGCCCCGGGACTACAAATCAGCCCCAGCATTTT.

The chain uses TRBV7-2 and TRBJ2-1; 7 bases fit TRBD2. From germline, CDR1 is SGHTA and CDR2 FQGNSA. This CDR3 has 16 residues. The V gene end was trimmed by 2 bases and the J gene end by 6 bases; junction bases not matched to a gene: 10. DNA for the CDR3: TGTGCCAGCAGCTTACTAGCGGCCACGACGGTCAATGAGCAGTTCTTC. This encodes CASSLLAATTVNEQFF.

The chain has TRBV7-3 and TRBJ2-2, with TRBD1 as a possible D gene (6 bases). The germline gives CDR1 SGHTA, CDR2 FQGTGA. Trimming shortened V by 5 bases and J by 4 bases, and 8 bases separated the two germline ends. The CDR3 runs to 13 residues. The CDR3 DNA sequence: TGTGCCAGCAGCCGAGGGGGCACCGGGGAGCTGTTTTTT. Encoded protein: CASSRGGTGELFF.

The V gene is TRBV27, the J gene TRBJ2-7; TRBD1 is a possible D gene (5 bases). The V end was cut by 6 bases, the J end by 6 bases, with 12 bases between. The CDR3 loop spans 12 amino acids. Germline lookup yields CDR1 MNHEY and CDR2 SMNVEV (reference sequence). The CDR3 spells CASSFTGSEQYF. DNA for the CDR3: TGTGCCAGCAGCTTTACAGGTTCCGAGCAGTACTTC.

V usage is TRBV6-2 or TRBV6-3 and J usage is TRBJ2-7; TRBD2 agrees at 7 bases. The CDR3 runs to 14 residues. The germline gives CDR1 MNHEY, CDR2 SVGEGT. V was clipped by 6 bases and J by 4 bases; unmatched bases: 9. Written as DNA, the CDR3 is TGTGCCAGCAGCCCCCCCGGACTAGGATACGAGCAGTACTTC. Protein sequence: CASSPPGLGYEQYF.

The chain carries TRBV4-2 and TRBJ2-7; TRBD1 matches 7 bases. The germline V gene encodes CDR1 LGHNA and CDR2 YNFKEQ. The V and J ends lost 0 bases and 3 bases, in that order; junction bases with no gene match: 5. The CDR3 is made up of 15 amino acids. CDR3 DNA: TGTGCCAGCAGCCAAGATTGGGACAGCCTCTACGAGCAGTACTTC. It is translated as CASSQDWDSLYEQYF.